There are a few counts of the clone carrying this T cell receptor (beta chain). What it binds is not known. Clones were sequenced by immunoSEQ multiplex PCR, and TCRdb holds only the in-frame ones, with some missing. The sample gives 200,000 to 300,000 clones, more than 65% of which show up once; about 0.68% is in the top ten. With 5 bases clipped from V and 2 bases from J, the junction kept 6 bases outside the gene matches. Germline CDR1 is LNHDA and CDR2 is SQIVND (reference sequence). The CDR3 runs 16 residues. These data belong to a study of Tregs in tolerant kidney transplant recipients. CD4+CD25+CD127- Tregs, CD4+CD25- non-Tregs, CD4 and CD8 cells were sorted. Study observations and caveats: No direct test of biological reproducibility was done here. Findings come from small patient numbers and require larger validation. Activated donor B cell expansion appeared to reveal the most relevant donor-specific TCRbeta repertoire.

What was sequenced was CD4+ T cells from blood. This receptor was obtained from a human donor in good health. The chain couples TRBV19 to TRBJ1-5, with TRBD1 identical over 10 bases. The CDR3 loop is CASSSRQGAGNQPQHF. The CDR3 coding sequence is TGTGCCAGTAGTTCTCGACAGGGGGCTGGCAATCAGCCCCAGCATTTT. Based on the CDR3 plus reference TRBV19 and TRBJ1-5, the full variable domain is DGGITQSPKYLFRKEGQNVTLSCEQNLNHDAMYWYRQDPGQGLRLIYYSQIVNDFQKGDIAEGYSVSREKKESFPLTVTSAQKNPTAFYLCASSSRQGAGNQPQHFGDGTRLSIL.